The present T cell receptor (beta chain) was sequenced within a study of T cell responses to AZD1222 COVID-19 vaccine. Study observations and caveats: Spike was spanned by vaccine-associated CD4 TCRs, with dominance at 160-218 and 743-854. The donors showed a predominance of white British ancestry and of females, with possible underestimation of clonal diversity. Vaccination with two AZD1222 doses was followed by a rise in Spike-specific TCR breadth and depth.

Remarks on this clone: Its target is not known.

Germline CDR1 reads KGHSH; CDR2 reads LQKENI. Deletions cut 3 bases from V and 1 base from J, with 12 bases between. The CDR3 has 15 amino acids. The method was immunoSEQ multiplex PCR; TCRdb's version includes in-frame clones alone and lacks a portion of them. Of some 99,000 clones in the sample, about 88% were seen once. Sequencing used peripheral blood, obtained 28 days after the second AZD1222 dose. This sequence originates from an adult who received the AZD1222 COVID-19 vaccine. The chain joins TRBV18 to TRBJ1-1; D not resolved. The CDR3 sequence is CASSPGWTGNTEAFF. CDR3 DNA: TGTGCCAGCTCACCCGGGTGGACGGGGAACACTGAAGCTTTCTTT.